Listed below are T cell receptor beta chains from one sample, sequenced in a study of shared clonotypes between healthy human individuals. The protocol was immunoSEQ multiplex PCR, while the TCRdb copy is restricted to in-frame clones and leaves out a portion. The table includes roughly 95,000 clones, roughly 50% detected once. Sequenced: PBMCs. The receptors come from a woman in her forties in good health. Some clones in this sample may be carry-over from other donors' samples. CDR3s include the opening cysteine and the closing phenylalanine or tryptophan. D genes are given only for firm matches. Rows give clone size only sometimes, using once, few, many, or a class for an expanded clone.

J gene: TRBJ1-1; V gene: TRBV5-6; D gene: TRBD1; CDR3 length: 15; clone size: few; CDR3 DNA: TGTGCCAGCAGCTTCAGGGGGCAAGAGCGGACTGAAGCTTTCTTT; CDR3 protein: CASSFRGQERTEAFF
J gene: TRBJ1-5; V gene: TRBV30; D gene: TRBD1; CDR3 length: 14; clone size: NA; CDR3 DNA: TGTGCCTGGAGCCCGGGACAGAACAATCAGCCCCAGCATTTT; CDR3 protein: CAWSPGQNNQPQHF
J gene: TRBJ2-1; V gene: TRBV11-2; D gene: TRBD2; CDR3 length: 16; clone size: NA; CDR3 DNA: TGTGCCAGCAGCCAAGAAGTAGCGGGATCCTACAATGAGCAGTTCTTC; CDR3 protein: CASSQEVAGSYNEQFF
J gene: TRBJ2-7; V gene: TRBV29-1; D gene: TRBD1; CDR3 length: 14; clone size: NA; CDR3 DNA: TGCAGCGTTGTAACGGACAGGGGGTTCTACGAGCAGTACTTC; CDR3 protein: CSVVTDRGFYEQYF
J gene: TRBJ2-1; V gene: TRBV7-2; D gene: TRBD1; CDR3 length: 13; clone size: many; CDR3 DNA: TGTGCCAGCCAGGGACAGGGTACGAATGAGCAGTTCTTC; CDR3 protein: CASQGQGTNEQFF
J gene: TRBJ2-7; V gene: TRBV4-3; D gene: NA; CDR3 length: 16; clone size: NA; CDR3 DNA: TGCGCCAGCAGCCAAGGAGGGGGAAACAGGGCCGACGAGCAGTACTTC; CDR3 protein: CASSQGGGNRADEQYF
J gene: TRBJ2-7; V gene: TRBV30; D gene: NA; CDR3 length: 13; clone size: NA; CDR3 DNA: TGTGCCTGCCGGAGACTAGGATCCTACGAGCAGTACTTC; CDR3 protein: CACRRLGSYEQYF
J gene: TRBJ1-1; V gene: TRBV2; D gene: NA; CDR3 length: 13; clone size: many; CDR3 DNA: TGTGCCAGCAGTGAACAGCCGAACACTGAAGCTTTCTTT; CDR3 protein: CASSEQPNTEAFF
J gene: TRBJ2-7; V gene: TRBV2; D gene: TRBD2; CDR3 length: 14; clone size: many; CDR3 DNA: TGTGCCATCGGACTAGCGGGAGCAGGGTACGAGCAGTACTTC; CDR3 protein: CAIGLAGAGYEQYF
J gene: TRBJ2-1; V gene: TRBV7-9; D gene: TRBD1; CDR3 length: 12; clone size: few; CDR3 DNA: TGTGCCGGACAGGGGCTAGGTGATGAGCAGTTCTTC; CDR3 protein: CAGQGLGDEQFF
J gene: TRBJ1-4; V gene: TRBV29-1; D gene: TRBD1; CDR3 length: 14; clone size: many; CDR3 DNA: TGCAGCGTTGAAGGGACAGGGATGGGTGAAAAACTGTTTTTT; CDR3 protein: CSVEGTGMGEKLFF
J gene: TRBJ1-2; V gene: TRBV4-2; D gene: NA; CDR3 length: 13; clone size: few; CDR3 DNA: TGTGCCAGCGGGGGGGTGGGCGGCTATGGCTACACCTTC; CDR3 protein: CASGGVGGYGYTF
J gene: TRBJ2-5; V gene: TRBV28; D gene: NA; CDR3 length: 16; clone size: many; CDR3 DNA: TGTGCCAGCAGGACCGGGACCTGGGAAAAGCAAGAGACCCAGTACTTC; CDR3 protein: CASRTGTWEKQETQYF
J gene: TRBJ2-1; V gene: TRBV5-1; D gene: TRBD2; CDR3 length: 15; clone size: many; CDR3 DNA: TGCGCCAGCAGCTTAGCGGGACTAGCAAACAATGAGCAGTTCTTC; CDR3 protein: CASSLAGLANNEQFF
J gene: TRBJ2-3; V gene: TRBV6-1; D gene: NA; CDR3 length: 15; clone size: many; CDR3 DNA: TGTGCCAGCAGTGAGGTGGTGCAGGGCACAGATACGCAGTATTTT; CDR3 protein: CASSEVVQGTDTQYF
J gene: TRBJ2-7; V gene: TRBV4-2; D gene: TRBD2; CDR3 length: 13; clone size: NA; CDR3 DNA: TGTGCCAGCAGGTCCCCGGGAGGGTACGAGCAGTACTTC; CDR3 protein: CASRSPGGYEQYF
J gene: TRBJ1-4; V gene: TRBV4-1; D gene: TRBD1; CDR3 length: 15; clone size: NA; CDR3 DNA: TGCGCCAGCAGCCAAGGGGGGCAGGGGGGATTTAAACTGTTTTTT; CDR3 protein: CASSQGGQGGFKLFF
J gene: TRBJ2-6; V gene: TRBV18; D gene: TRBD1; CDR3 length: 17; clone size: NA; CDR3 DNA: TGTGCCAGCTCACCCGGGACAGGGGGCACTGGGGCCAACGTCCTGACTTTC; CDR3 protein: CASSPGTGGTGANVLTF
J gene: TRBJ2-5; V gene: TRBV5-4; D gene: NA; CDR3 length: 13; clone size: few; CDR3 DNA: TGTGCCACCCAAAGGGACTTCCAAGAGACCCAGTACTTC; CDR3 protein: CATQRDFQETQYF
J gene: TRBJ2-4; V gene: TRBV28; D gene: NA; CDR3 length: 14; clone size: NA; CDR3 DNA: TGTGCCAGCAGCTGGCGTAGGGGCAAAAACATTCAGTACTTC; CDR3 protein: CASSWRRGKNIQYF
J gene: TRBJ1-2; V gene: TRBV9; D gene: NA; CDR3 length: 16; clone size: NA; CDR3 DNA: TGTGCCAGCAGCGTAGCCGGGACCCTCGGCGCCTATGGCTACACCTTC; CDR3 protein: CASSVAGTLGAYGYTF
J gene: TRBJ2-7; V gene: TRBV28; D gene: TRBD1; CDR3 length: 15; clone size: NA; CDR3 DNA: TGTGCCAGCAGTCGGGACAGGGTATCCACCTACGAGCAGTACTTC; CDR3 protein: CASSRDRVSTYEQYF
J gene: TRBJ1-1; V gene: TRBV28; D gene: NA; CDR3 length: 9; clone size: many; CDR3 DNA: TGTGCCAGCAGCCAATCGAGTCTCTTT; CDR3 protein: CASSQSSLF
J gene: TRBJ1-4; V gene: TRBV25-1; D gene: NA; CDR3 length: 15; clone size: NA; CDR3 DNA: TGTGCCAGCAGTGAATCTGCCAGAAAGGGTGAAAAACTGTTTTTT; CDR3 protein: CASSESARKGEKLFF
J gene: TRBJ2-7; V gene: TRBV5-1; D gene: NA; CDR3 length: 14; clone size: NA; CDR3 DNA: TGCGCCAGCAGCTTGGCGGGGGGCCCCTACGAGCAGTACTTC; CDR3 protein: CASSLAGGPYEQYF
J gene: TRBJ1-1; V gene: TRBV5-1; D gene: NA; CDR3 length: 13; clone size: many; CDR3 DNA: TGCGCCAGCAGCTTGACAGGGTACACTGAAGCTTTCTTT; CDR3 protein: CASSLTGYTEAFF
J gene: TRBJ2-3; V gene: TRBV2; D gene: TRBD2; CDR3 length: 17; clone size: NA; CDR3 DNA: TGTGCCAGCGCCTTGGGACTAGCGGATTGGGGCACAGATACGCAGTATTTT; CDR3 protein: CASALGLADWGTDTQYF
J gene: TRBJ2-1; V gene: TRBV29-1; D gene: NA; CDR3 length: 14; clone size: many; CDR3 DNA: TGCAGCGTTGGCCTGTTGGACAGATACAATGAGCAGTTCTTC; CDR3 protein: CSVGLLDRYNEQFF
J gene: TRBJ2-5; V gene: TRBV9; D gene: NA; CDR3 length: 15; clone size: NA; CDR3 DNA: TGTGCCAGCAGCGTAGGAGGACGGGTGGGGGAGACCCAGTACTTC; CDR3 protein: CASSVGGRVGETQYF
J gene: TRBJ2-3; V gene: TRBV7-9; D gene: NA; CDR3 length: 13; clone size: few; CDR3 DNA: TGTGCCAGCAGCATAACGGGAGTTGATACGCAGTATTTT; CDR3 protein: CASSITGVDTQYF
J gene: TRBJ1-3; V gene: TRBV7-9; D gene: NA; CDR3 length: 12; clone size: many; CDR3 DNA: TGTGCCAGCAGCTTTAGCGGGGAGCTCATATATTTT; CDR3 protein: CASSFSGELIYF
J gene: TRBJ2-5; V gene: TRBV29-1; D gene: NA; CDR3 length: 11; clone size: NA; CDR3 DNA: TGCAGCGTTGCTCTGCAAGAGACCCAGTACTTC; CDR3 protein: CSVALQETQYF
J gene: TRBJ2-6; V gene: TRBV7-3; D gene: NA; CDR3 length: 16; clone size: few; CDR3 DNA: TGTGCCAGCAGCTCTCGGGATCCCTCTGGGGCCAACGTCCTGACTTTC; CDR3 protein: CASSSRDPSGANVLTF
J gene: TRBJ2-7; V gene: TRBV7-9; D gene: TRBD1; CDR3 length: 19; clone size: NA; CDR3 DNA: TGTGCCAGCAGCTTAGTAGGACAGGGGGATCTGAAAAGTGCCTACGAGCAGTACTTC; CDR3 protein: CASSLVGQGDLKSAYEQYF
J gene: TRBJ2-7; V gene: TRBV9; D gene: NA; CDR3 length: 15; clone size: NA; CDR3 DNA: TGTGCCAGCAGCGTAGCTCCGGGGACCCCGAGCGAGCAGTACTTC; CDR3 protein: CASSVAPGTPSEQYF
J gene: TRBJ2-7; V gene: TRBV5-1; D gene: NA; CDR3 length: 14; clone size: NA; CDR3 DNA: TGCGCCAGCAGCTGGGACGGTTCCTCCTACGAGCAGTACTTC; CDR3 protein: CASSWDGSSYEQYF
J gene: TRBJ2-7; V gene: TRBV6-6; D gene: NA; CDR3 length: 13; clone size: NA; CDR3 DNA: TGTGCCATCACACAACAGGAGATCTACGAGCAGTACTTC; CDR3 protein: CAITQQEIYEQYF
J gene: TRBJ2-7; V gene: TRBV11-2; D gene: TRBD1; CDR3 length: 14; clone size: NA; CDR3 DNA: TGTGCCAGCAGCCTCAGGACAGGGGACGGCGAGCAGTACTTC; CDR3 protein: CASSLRTGDGEQYF
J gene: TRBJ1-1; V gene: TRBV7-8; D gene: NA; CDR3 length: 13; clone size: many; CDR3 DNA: TGTGCCAGCAGCTTACGGCCGAACACTGAAGCTTTCTTT; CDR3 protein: CASSLRPNTEAFF
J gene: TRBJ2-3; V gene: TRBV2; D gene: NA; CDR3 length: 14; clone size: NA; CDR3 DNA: TGTGCCAGCCAGGGACACAAGGGCACAGATACGCAGTATTTT; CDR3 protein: CASQGHKGTDTQYF
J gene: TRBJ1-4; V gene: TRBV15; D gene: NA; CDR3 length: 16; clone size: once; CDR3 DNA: TGTGCCACCAGCAGAGTCGGCGGCAGGGGCGGTGAAAAACTGTTTTTT; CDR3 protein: CATSRVGGRGGEKLFF
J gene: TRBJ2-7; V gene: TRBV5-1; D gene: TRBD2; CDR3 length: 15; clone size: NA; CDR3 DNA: TGCGCCAGCAGCGACTTAGCGGGAGGCACCGCCGAGCAGTACTTC; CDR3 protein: CASSDLAGGTAEQYF
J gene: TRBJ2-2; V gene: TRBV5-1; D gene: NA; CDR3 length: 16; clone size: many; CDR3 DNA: TGCGCCAGCAGCTTGGTGGCAGGGAGACTGGCCGGGGAGCTGTTTTTT; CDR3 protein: CASSLVAGRLAGELFF
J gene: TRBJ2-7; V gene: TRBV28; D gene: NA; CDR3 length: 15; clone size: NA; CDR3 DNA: TGTGCCAGCAGCCTACCCCGGACGGTCTCCTACGAGCAGTACTTC; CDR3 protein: CASSLPRTVSYEQYF
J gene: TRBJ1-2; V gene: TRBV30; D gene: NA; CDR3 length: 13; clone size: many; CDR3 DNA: TGTGCCTGGAGAGGCAGTGTTTCCTATGGCTACACCTTC; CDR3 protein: CAWRGSVSYGYTF
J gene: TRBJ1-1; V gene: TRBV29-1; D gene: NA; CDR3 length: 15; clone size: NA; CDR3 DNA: TGCAGCGCGGCCCGGACAGAGGAGTGGATTGGTGAAGCTTTCTTT; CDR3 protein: CSAARTEEWIGEAFF
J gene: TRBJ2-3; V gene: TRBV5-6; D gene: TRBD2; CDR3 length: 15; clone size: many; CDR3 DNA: TGTGCCAGCAGCTTCGGACTAGCGGACACAGATACGCAGTATTTT; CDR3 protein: CASSFGLADTDTQYF
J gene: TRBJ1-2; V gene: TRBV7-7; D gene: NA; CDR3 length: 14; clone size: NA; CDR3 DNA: TGTGCCAGCAGCTTAGTATGCAGGGAGAGGGGCTACACCTTC; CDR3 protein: CASSLVCRERGYTF
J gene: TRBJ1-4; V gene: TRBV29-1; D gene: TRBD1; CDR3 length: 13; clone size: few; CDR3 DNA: TGCAGCGTCACAGGGGTTACTAATGAAAAACTGTTTTTT; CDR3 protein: CSVTGVTNEKLFF
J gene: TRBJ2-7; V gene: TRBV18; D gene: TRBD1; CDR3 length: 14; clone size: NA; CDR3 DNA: TGTGCCAGCTCACCACCGACAGGGGTCGACGAGCAGTACTTC; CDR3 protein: CASSPPTGVDEQYF
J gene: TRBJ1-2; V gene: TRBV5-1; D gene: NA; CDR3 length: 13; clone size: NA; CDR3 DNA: TGCGCCAGCAGCTTAAGGCGGGCGGAGGGCTACACCTTC; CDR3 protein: CASSLRRAEGYTF
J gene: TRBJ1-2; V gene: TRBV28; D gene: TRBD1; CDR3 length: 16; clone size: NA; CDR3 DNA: TGTGCCAGCAGGGGGACAGGGGGCTGGATTGACTATGGCTACACCTTC; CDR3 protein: CASRGTGGWIDYGYTF
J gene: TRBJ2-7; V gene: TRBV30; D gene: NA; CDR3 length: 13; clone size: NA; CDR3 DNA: TGTGCCTGGAGGGACCGGGGGAATTACGAGCAGTACTTC; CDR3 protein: CAWRDRGNYEQYF
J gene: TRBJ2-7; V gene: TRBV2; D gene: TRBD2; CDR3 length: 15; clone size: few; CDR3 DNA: TGTGCCAGCAGGACGGGACTAGCGGGAGGGTACGAGCAGTACTTC; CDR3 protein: CASRTGLAGGYEQYF
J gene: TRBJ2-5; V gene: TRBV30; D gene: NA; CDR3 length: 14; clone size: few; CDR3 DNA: TGTGCCTGGGGTATAAAGGGGCTCCGGGAGACCCAGTACTTC; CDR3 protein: CAWGIKGLRETQYF
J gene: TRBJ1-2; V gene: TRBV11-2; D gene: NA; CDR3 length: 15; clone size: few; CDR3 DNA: TGTGCCAGCAGCTCTAGGTTGAGATTTGGCTATGGCTACACCTTC; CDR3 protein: CASSSRLRFGYGYTF
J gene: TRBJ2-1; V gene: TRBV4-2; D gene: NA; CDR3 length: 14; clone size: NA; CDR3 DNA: TGTGCCAGCAGCCCGGGACCCGGCTACAATGAGCAGTTCTTC; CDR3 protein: CASSPGPGYNEQFF